This T cell receptor (beta chain) was captured in a study of blood T cells in healthy people across ages (dated by TCRdb to about 2015). Study-level background: In model experiments, roughly one uniquely barcoded TCR beta cDNA molecule per two T cells was captured by template switching. The donors were split into four age groups: young (average roughly 15 years), middle-aged (39), aged (about 62) and long-lived (roughly 86). Age-related changes in TCR beta repertoire diversity were measured in the study by deep sequencing normalized with unique cDNA molecular identifiers. To avoid experimental bias, donors of different ages were distributed randomly across sequencing lanes. The study analyzed two additional independent replicas of 1 million unique cDNA reads from the same blood draw for two donors, one aged 18 to 30 and one aged 80 or older. Paper-wide results and their limitations: A strong correlation was found between observed TCR beta diversity and the percentage of naive T cells measured by flow cytometry. As age increased, observed TCR beta diversity per million T cells dropped in a roughly linear way, and a significant reduction was already evident by age 40. Estimates of total diversity from one million sequenced T cells were regarded as lower bounds and underestimates. Conclusive comparison of naive and antigen-experienced compartments was prevented by the profiling of bulk unsorted PBMCs. Because the CMV infection status of the donors was unknown, age-related changes in expanded clonotypes may potentially have been confounded. Compared with the aged group, the long-lived group had more naive CD4+ T cells, fewer expanded clones and increased TCR diversity, suggesting age selection.

The protocol used for the library was 5' RACE. This sample was sequenced with an Illumina HiSeq 2500. The second PCR ran for roughly 7 to 11 cycles and used a J-beta primer mix along with a sample-barcoded 5' primer. A template-switch 5' adaptor carrying 12 random nucleotides introduced a unique molecular identifier onto each TCR beta cDNA molecule. Each sample yielded at least 2.5 million CDR3-containing paired-end reads. The Mint cDNA synthesis kit, primed by a TRBC-specific oligonucleotide, was used to synthesize first-strand cDNA from all RNA. Following uracil-DNA glycosylase treatment, a first 18-cycle PCR with universal primers M1SS and BC2_uni_R was performed on all cDNA. On the study's bioinformatics: Normalization of each sample was performed by random selection of 1 million high-quality reads, each carrying a distinct molecular identifier. Instead of being binned into consensus sequences, reads with shared molecular identifiers were discarded. MiTCR, with a Q25 quality threshold and the strictest error-elimination algorithm, was used for CDR3 identification, clonotype clustering and error correction. Lower-bound total TCR beta diversity was estimated with a nonparametric unseen species model using Euler transformation. Using fastp trimming at Q25 and MiXCR clonotype assembly, TCRdb reanalyzed the public sequencing data and kept in-frame beta chains. Entries that share a CDR3 protein sequence are merged under the most common genes and DNA. TCRdb's processing, not the authors', yielded these V and J calls. For this sample the table gives about 1.7 million distinct CDR3 sequences, of which 25% to 30% were detected only once. The ten largest clones represent 7.7% of the sample.

Cut back by 0 bases and 7 bases, the V and J ends lie 22 bases apart. There are 18 amino acids in the CDR3, from cysteine to phenylalanine inclusive. Of the read, only the CDR3 DNA is kept; its 54 bases are in frame from base 1. Looking up the germline V gene yields CDR1 LGHNT and CDR2 FRNRAP. The donors were 40 or so Caucasian individuals from Russia, aged roughly 6 to 100 years, who were systemically healthy. Each donor gave around 9 milliliters of peripheral blood, collected into EDTA-treated Vacutainer tubes. Ficoll-Paque density-gradient centrifugation was used to isolate PBMCs, with at least 6 million per sample. Total RNA was extracted from PBMCs with Trizol reagent, with at least 5.5 micrograms obtained per sample. For every donor, an aliquot of PBMCs went through flow cytometry to measure the percentages of naive CD45RAhigh/CD27high T cells. Turning to this clonotype: The clone's antigen remains unknown. Base qualities are missing; no much larger clone stands one base away.

Sequencing used blood. The clonotype originates from a woman in her twenties or thirties in good health. Recombination connected TRBV12-5 to TRBJ1-5, with no confident D gene call. Read as DNA, the sequence is TGTGCTAGTGGTTTGGTAACAAGCGAGATCTCGGGGAACCAGCCCCAGCATTTT. Its coded protein is CASGLVTSEISGNQPQHF.